This entry concerns a single TCR beta chain. Each CDR3 protein gets one entry after TCRdb re-called the PCR reads with MiXCR. This table has about 12,000 distinct CDR3 sequences, roughly three fifths appearing once. The sample originates from a study of tumor-infiltrating lymphocytes in oesophageal squamous cell carcinoma. Trimming removed 0 bases from V and 7 bases from J, with 16 bases in between. Germline V gives CDR1 MNHNS, CDR2 SASEGT. This CDR3 region has 15 residues. Sequenced sample: esophageal tumor tissue. The rearrangement links TRBV6-1 to TRBJ2-7; tentatively, D is TRBD1 (6 bases). The origin of this receptor is a female donor with esophageal squamous cell carcinoma. The CDR3 here is CASSEAATGYNEQYF. The CDR3 DNA sequence: TGTGCCAGCAGTGAAGCAGCGACAGGATACAATGAGCAGTACTTC.